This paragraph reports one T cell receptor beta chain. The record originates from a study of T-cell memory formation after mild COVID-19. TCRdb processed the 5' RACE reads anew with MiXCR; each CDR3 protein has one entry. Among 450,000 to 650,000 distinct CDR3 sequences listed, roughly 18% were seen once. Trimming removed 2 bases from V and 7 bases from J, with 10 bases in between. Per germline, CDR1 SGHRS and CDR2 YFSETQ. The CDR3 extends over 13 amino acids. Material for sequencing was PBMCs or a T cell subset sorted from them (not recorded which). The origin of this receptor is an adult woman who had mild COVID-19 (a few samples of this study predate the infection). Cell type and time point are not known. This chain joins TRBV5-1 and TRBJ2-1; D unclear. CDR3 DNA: TGCGCCAGCAGCTTAGGGAATTGGAATGAGCAGTTCTTC. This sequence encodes CASSLGNWNEQFF.